Listed here are 28 T cell receptor beta chains from one sample, sequenced in a study of shared clonotypes between healthy human individuals. Terminally differentiated effector memory CD45RA+ cells were excluded by CCR7 positive selection of CD45RO-negative cells. Data came from immunoSEQ multiplex PCR; TCRdb stores just in-frame clones and leaves some out. The sample holds approximately 2,000,000 clones; about 94% are singletons and the top ten take about 1.7%. Material for sequencing was naive CD8+ T cells from PBMCs. The receptors here all came from a man aged 18 to 35 in good health. Some clones in this sample may be carry-over from other donors' samples.

The gene calls are TRBV6-6 and TRBJ1-2, with D hard to call. CDR1 and CDR2 from the germline V gene are MNHNY and SVGAGI (reference sequence). Trimming cost V 7 bases and J 6 bases, with 12 bases left between them. This CDR3 region has 12 residues. The CDR3 region has the DNA TGTGCCAGCACCCTCGACTGGGATGGCTACACCTTC. Protein: CASTLDWDGYTF.

This clone has only one observation. V gene TRBV11-3 combines with J gene TRBJ2-1; D is ambiguous. The V gene's germline CDR1 is SGHNT and CDR2 YENEEA. The V and J ends lost 0 bases and 6 bases respectively, with 6 bases between them. The CDR3 loop spans 13 amino acids. The CDR3 loop reads CASSLDLGNEQFF. CDR3 nucleotides: TGTGCCAGCAGCTTAGATTTGGGCAATGAGCAGTTCTTC.

The chain couples TRBV28 to TRBJ2-7; possibly TRBD1 or TRBD2 for D (5 bases each). Germline V lookup: CDR1 MDHEN, CDR2 SYDVKM. The CDR3 totals 13 residues. The germline V and J ends were trimmed by 8 bases and 6 bases, with 17 bases remaining between them. CDR3 loop: CASPPGDPPEQYF. The CDR3 DNA reads as TGTGCCAGCCCCCCCGGGGACCCCCCCGAGCAGTACTTC.

The chain recombines TRBV7-2 with TRBJ2-1, with 12 bases fitting TRBD2. The CDR3 covers 16 residues. Unmatched junction bases numbered 5, after V lost 4 bases and J lost 4 bases. CDR1 is SGHTA, CDR2 FQGNSA, per germline. The CDR3 is CASSSHLAGGYNEQFF. The CDR3 coding sequence is TGTGCCAGCAGCTCCCACCTAGCGGGAGGGTACAATGAGCAGTTCTTC. The whole variable domain, remainder taken from reference TRBV7-2 and TRBJ2-1, is GAGVSQSPSNKVTEKGKDVELRCDPISGHTALYWYRQSLGQGLEFLIYFQGNSAPDKSGLPSDRFSAERTGGSVSTLTIQRTQQEDSAVYLCASSSHLAGGYNEQFFGPGTRLTVL.

V and J are TRBV7-2 and TRBJ1-3; 7 bases line up with TRBD1. CDR1 is SGHTA and CDR2 is FQGNSA in the germline V gene. The CDR3 has 17 amino acids. The trim removed 2 bases at V and 0 bases at J, leaving 7 bases unmatched. The CDR3 region has the DNA TGTGCCAGCAGCTTAAGACATCGGGACAGCTCTGGAAACACCATATATTTT. Its translation: CASSLRHRDSSGNTIYF. Looking up the rest from reference TRBV7-2 and TRBJ1-3 gives the full variable domain: GAGVSQSPSNKVTEKGKDVELRCDPISGHTALYWYRQSLGQGLEFLIYFQGNSAPDKSGLPSDRFSAERTGGSVSTLTIQRTQQEDSAVYLCASSLRHRDSSGNTIYFGEGSWLTVV.

The chain uses TRBV27 and TRBJ2-2; the match to TRBD1 covers 9 bases. With V trimmed by 5 bases and J by 2 bases, 6 bases remained unmatched. Germline CDR1 MNHEY, CDR2 SMNVEV (reference sequence). CDR3 length: 16 residues. DNA for the CDR3: TGTGCCAGCAGTGCCTGGACAGGGGATAACACCGGGGAGCTGTTTTTT. This sequence encodes CASSAWTGDNTGELFF.

J is TRBJ2-1 and V is TRBV28; possible D gene TRBD2, 5 bases. The CDR3 sequence is 13 residues long. CDR1 MDHEN and CDR2 SYDVKM come from the germline V gene. V lost 6 bases and J lost 9, with 15 bases in between. CDR3 region: CASSRPLAGEQFF. The CDR3 bases are TGTGCCAGCAGCCGCCCGCTAGCCGGTGAGCAGTTCTTC.

This clone was counted a few times. Other DNA sequences in this specimen translate into the identical CDR3. This chain links TRBV11-2 with TRBJ1-1, with a tentative D call TRBD1 (5 bases). CDR3 size: 13 residues. CDR1 SGHAT and CDR2 FQNNGV come from the germline V gene. V was cut by 1 base and J by 5 bases, with 8 bases left in between. CDR3 in amino acids: CASSLVRGTEAFF. In DNA form, the CDR3 reads TGTGCCAGCAGCTTAGTCCGGGGGACTGAAGCTTTCTTT.

The rearrangement links TRBV19 to TRBJ1-5; D perhaps matches TRBD1 (6 bases). The germline gives CDR1 LNHDA, CDR2 SQIVND (reference sequence). The CDR3 loop spans 14 amino acids. V was cut by 2 bases and J by 6 bases, with 11 bases left in between. For the CDR3, the DNA is TGTGCCAGTAGTATAATGGGGGCGAGTCAGCCCCAGCATTTT. Encoded protein: CASSIMGASQPQHF. The entire variable domain, with the rest obtained from reference TRBV19 and TRBJ1-5, is as follows: DGGITQSPKYLFRKEGQNVTLSCEQNLNHDAMYWYRQDPGQGLRLIYYSQIVNDFQKGDIAEGYSVSREKKESFPLTVTSAQKNPTAFYLCASSIMGASQPQHFGDGTRLSIL.

The rearrangement links TRBV7-9 to TRBJ2-7, with 12 nucleotides matching TRBD2. The ends lost 5 bases at V and 1 base at J; junction bases unmatched: 12. Per germline, CDR1 SEHNR and CDR2 FQNEAQ (reference sequence). The CDR3 covers 18 residues. The CDR3 reads CASSPVGLAGGPSYEQYF. CDR3 in DNA: TGTGCCAGCAGCCCAGTGGGGCTAGCGGGAGGGCCTTCCTACGAGCAGTACTTC. Full variable domain (missing parts from reference TRBV7-9 and TRBJ2-7): DTGVSQNPRHKITKRGQNVTFRCDPISEHNRLYWYRQTLGQGPEFLTYFQNEAQLEKSRLLSDRFSAERPKGSFSTLEIQRTEQGDSAMYLCASSPVGLAGGPSYEQYFGPGTRLTVT.

The gene calls are TRBV25-1 and TRBJ2-2, with D unresolved. This CDR3 contains 13 residues. Per the germline V gene, CDR1 is MGHDK and CDR2 is SYGVNS. V lost 1 base and J lost 6, with 6 bases in between. CDR3 coding DNA: TGTGCCAGCAGTGAATTAGGGTCCGGGGAGCTGTTTTTT. It codes for CASSELGSGELFF.

The chain has TRBV15 and TRBJ2-5, with 7 bases lining up with TRBD1. The CDR3 consists of 15 residues. Germline V lookup: CDR1 LNHNV, CDR2 YYDKDF (reference sequence). Unmatched junction bases numbered 11, after V lost 5 bases and J lost 5 bases. CDR3 amino acids: CATSGWGEGQETQYF. CDR3 bases: TGTGCCACCAGCGGATGGGGTGAGGGACAGGAGACCCAGTACTTC.

This clone occurred once. The rearrangement joins TRBV5-1 to TRBJ2-7; 7 bases agree with TRBD1. CDR3 length equals 13 residues. The trim removed 4 bases at V and 3 bases at J, leaving 4 bases unmatched. The germline V gene has CDR1 SGHRS and CDR2 YFSETQ. CDR3 amino acids: CASSGDRYYEQYF. In DNA, the CDR3 is TGCGCCAGCAGCGGGGACAGATACTACGAGCAGTACTTC.

V gene TRBV7-2 combines with J gene TRBJ1-6; no firm D call. The germline CDR1 and CDR2 sequences are SGHTA and FQGNSA. Trimming stripped 1 base from V and 0 bases from J, with 10 bases between. CDR3 length equals 17 residues. DNA for the CDR3: TGTGCCAGCAGCTTAGATTACCCGAGCTCCTATAATTCACCCCTCCACTTT. Translation gives CASSLDYPSSYNSPLHF.

The chain carries TRBV29-1 and TRBJ2-1; D is possibly TRBD2 (6 bases). CDR3 length: 15 residues. V lost 6 bases to trimming and J lost 8 bases, with 23 bases between them. Germline V lookup: CDR1 SQVTM, CDR2 ANQGSEA. The CDR3 coding sequence is TGCAGCGTGGCCCCGGGTAGCGGAGGTGGGGATGAGCAGTTCTTC. It is translated as CSVAPGSGGGDEQFF.

The table lists this clone with a count of one. The chain combines TRBV15 with TRBJ2-7, with D possibly TRBD1 on 7 matching bases. This CDR3 has 16 residues. Germline CDR1 is LNHNV and CDR2 is YYDKDF (reference sequence). V was cut by 0 bases and J by 1 base, with 13 bases left in between. CDR3 in DNA: TGTGCCACCAGCAGAGATGAGGCAGGGGGGTCCTACGAGCAGTACTTC. Translation: CATSRDEAGGSYEQYF. The full variable domain, with the rest looked up from reference TRBV15 and TRBJ2-7, is DAMVIQNPRYQVTQFGKPVTLSCSQTLNHNVMYWYQQKSSQAPKLLFHYYDKDFNNEADTPDNFQSRRPNTSFCFLDIRSPGLGDTAMYLCATSRDEAGGSYEQYFGPGTRLTVT.

This sequence joins TRBV7-6 and TRBJ1-1; no clear D gene. In germline, CDR1 is SGHVS, CDR2 FNYEAQ. V lost 4 bases and J 0 bases, leaving 6 bases between the germline ends. This CDR3 spans 13 amino acids. Here the CDR3 DNA reads TGTGCCAGCAGCTCCACAGTGAACACTGAAGCTTTCTTT. Protein product: CASSSTVNTEAFF. Filled out from reference TRBV7-6 and TRBJ1-1, the complete variable domain reads GAGVSQSPRYKVTKRGQDVALRCDPISGHVSLYWYRQALGQGPEFLTYFNYEAQQDKSGLPNDRFSAERPEGSISTLTIQRTEQRDSAMYRCASSSTVNTEAFFGQGTRLTVV.

Notes on this clone: The sample contains more than one DNA sequence encoding this CDR3. The J gene is TRBJ2-7, the V gene TRBV4-1; D gene ambiguous. V was trimmed by 1 base and J by 4 bases, leaving 5 bases between them. The germline gives CDR1 MGHRA, CDR2 YSYEKL. The CDR3 spans 12 residues. CDR3 sequence reads: CASSQGPYEQYF. The CDR3 DNA reads as TGCGCCAGCAGCCAAGGGCCATACGAGCAGTACTTC.

A note on this clone: The same CDR3 can be traced to other DNA sequences in this sample. The rearrangement links TRBV6-5 to TRBJ1-1; no reliable D call. V lost 0 bases and J lost 4, with 9 bases in between. Germline-derived CDR1 and CDR2 are MNHEY and SVGAGI. This CDR3 has 14 amino acids. This CDR3 reads CASSYSEGRTEAFF. The CDR3 nucleotides are TGTGCCAGCAGTTACTCTGAAGGGCGCACTGAAGCTTTCTTT.

V is TRBV5-6 and J is TRBJ1-3; 11 bases match TRBD1. Trimming cost V 4 bases and J 0 bases; bases outside gene matches: 3. Germline V gives CDR1 SGHDT, CDR2 YYEEEE. This CDR3 spans 16 amino acids. CDR3 loop: CASSGDRGSSGNTIYF. CDR3 in DNA: TGTGCCAGCAGCGGGGACAGGGGGAGCTCTGGAAACACCATATATTTT.

The rearrangement joins TRBV4-1 to TRBJ2-3, with D perhaps matching TRBD2 (5 bases). Deletions cut 2 bases from V and 0 bases from J, with 9 bases between. The CDR3 runs to 15 residues. Germline CDR1 and CDR2: MGHRA and YSYEKL. The CDR3 sequence is CASSQWESSTDTQYF. CDR3 nucleotides: TGCGCCAGCAGCCAATGGGAGTCTAGCACAGATACGCAGTATTTT.

The chain uses TRBV2 and TRBJ2-7, with D uncertain. The CDR3 has 13 residues. Per germline, CDR1 SNHLY and CDR2 FYNNEI. V lost 11 bases and J lost 0, with 14 bases in between. This chain's CDR3 is CAAAASNSYEQYF. As DNA, the CDR3 is TGTGCCGCAGCAGCTTCGAACTCCTACGAGCAGTACTTC.

The V gene is TRBV5-1, the J gene TRBJ2-4, with D tentatively TRBD1 or TRBD2 (6 bases each). The V end lost 1 base, the J end lost 8 bases, and 19 bases lay between the germline ends. The V gene's germline CDR1 is SGHRS and CDR2 YFSETQ. The length of the CDR3 is 16 residues. In DNA form, the CDR3 reads TGCGCCAGCAGCTTGCTAGGGGGAGGCGCCTCGGACATTCAGTACTTC. Translated, it gives CASSLLGGGASDIQYF.

This clone was seen just once. This specimen includes other DNA sequences encoding the same CDR3. The CDR3: CASSVGGRPNYGYTF. The CDR3 nucleotides are TGTGCCAGCAGCGTAGGGGGCAGGCCGAACTATGGCTACACCTTC. The chain couples TRBV9 to TRBJ1-2; weak D call: TRBD1 (5 bases). The germline V gene encodes CDR1 SGDLS and CDR2 YYNGEE. V dropped 0 bases and J dropped 2 bases, with 11 bases sitting between them. The CDR3 sequence is 15 residues long.

The chain combines TRBV11-2 with TRBJ2-5; TRBD2 matches 7 bases. The J segment lost 1 base and the V segment lost 6 bases, leaving 11 bases of the junction unmatched. The germline gives CDR1 SGHAT, CDR2 FQNNGV. The CDR3 consists of 16 residues. Here the CDR3 reads CASRWEGGQGQETQYF. The CDR3 bases are TGTGCCAGCAGGTGGGAGGGCGGGCAGGGCCAAGAGACCCAGTACTTC.

The chain links TRBV2 to TRBJ2-3; unclear D gene. This CDR3 contains 13 residues. Germline V gene data show CDR1 as SNHLY and CDR2 as FYNNEI. Trimming cost V 3 bases and J 2 bases, with 6 bases left between them. The CDR3 is CASSDSVTDTQYF. Written as DNA, the CDR3 is TGTGCCAGCAGTGACTCGGTCACAGATACGCAGTATTTT. Using reference TRBV2 and TRBJ2-3 for the parts outside the CDR3, the full variable domain is EPEVTQTPSHQVTQMGQEVILRCVPISNHLYFYWYRQILGQKVEFLVSFYNNEISEKSEIFDDQFSVERPDGSNFTLKIRSTKLEDSAMYFCASSDSVTDTQYFGPGTRLTVL.

The chain couples TRBV9 to TRBJ2-7, with 7 bases matching TRBD2. The V gene end was trimmed by 0 bases and the J gene end by 2 bases; junction bases not matched to a gene: 8. CDR1 and CDR2 from the germline V gene are SGDLS and YYNGEE. This CDR3 region has 16 residues. The DNA of the CDR3 is TGTGCCAGCAGCGTAGACCCCCTAGCGGTGACCTACGAGCAGTACTTC. Encoded protein: CASSVDPLAVTYEQYF.

This chain uses TRBV27 with TRBJ2-7; D gene ambiguous. The germline CDR1 and CDR2 sequences are MNHEY and SMNVEV (reference sequence). The V end lost 5 bases, the J end lost 3 bases, and 8 bases lay between the germline ends. This CDR3 comprises 12 residues. The CDR3 nucleotides are TGTGCCAGCAGTCCGGCCCTCTACGAGCAGTACTTC. Encoded protein: CASSPALYEQYF.